This TCR beta chain was captured in a study of T cells in narcolepsy. About the study: Donors had narcolepsy type 1 or type 2, or were healthy controls.

Study outcomes and limitations: Reportedly, autoreactive clonotypes were serially detected in patients' blood but not controls'. Comparing one patient's CSF and blood CD4+ clonotypes highlighted HCRT- and TRIB2-specific autoreactive clonotypes.

TCRdb's copy holds only in-frame clones and misses some; the assay was immunoSEQ multiplex PCR. The sample has around 27,000 clones; roughly 80% are singletons. Of note for this clone: Antigen: not known.

Trimming at V came to 6 bases and at J to 6 bases, leaving 8 bases not matched to a gene. The germline V gene encodes CDR1 KGHSH and CDR2 LQKENI. The length of the CDR3 is 14 residues. This clonotype was sampled from a human donor with narcolepsy. The chain joins TRBV18 to TRBJ2-1; 7 bases map to TRBD1. Material: CD45RA- memory CD4+ T cells from PBMCs. Written as DNA, the CDR3 is TGTGCCAGCTCCCAACAGAGGGACAGCAATGAGCAGTTCTTC. Protein: CASSQQRDSNEQFF.